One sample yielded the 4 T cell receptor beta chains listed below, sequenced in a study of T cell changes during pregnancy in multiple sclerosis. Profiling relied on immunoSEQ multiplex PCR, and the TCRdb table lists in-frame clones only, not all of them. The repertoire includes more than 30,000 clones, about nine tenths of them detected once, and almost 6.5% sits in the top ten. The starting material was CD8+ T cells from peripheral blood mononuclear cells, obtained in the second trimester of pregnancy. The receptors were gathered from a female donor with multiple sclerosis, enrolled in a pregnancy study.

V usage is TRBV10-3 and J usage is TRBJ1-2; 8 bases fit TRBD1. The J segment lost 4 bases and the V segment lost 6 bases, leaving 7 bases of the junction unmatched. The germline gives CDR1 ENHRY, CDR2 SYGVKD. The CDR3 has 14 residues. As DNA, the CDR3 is TGTGCCATCAGGGGGACAGGCCACTCCTATGGCTACACCTTC. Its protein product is CAIRGTGHSYGYTF.

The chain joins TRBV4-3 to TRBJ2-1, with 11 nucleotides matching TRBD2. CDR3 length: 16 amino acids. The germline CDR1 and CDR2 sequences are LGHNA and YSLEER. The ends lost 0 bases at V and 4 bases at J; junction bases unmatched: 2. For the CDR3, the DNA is TGCGCCAGCAGCCAAGATAGACTAGCGGGGTACAATGAGCAGTTCTTC. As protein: CASSQDRLAGYNEQFF.

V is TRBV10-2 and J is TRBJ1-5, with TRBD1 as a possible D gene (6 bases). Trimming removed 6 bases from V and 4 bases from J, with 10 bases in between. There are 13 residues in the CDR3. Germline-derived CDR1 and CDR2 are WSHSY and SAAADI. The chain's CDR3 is CASSLQGNQPQHF. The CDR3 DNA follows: TGCGCCAGCAGCCTACAGGGAAATCAGCCCCAGCATTTT.

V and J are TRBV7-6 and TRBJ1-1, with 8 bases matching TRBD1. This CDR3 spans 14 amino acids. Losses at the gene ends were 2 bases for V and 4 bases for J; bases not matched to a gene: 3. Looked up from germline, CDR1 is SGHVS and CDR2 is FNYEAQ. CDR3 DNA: TGTGCCAGCAGCTTAACCGGGACAGGCACTGAAGCTTTCTTT. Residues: CASSLTGTGTEAFF.